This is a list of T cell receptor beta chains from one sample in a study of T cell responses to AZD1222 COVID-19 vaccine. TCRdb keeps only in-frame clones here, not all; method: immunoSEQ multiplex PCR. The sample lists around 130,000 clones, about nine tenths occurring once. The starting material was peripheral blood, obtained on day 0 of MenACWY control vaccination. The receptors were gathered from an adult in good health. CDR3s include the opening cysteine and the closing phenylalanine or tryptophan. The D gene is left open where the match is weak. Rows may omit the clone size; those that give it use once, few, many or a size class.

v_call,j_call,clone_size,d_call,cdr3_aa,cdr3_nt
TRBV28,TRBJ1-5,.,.,CASNLKAGGGQPQHF,TGTGCCAGCAACCTTAAAGCCGGGGGAGGTCAGCCCCAGCATTTT
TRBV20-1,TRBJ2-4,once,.,CSARDRNIQYF,TGCAGTGCTAGAGACAGGAACATTCAGTACTTC
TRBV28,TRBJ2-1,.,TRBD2,CASSLLAERLYNEQFF,TGTGCCAGCAGTCTCCTAGCGGAGCGGCTCTACAATGAGCAGTTCTTC
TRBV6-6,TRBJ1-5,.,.,CATTPEGDQPQHF,TGTGCCACCACCCCTGAGGGGGATCAGCCCCAGCATTTT
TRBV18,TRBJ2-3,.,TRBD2,CASSPRLAGSTDTQYF,TGTGCCAGCTCCCCTCGACTAGCGGGGAGCACAGATACGCAGTATTTT
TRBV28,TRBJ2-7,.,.,CASGIYYEQYF,TGTGCCAGCGGGATTTACTACGAGCAGTACTTC
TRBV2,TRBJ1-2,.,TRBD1,CATSWDSTNYGYTF,TGTGCCACCTCCTGGGACAGCACTAACTATGGCTACACCTTC
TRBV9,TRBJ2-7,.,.,CASSVAHGGTGEQYF,TGTGCCAGCAGCGTTGCCCATGGGGGGACCGGCGAGCAGTACTTC
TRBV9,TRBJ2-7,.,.,CASSVEATRGSEQYF,TGTGCCAGCAGCGTAGAAGCGACTAGGGGCTCCGAGCAGTACTTC
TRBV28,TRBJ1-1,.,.,CASSLKRNTEAFF,TGTGCCAGCAGTTTAAAGCGGAACACTGAAGCTTTCTTT
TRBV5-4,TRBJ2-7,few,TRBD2,CASSSGTSGIATYEQYF,TGTGCCAGCAGCTCCGGGACTAGCGGGATCGCTACCTACGAGCAGTACTTC
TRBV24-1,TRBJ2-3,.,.,CATSDRDSYTDTQYF,TGTGCCACCAGTGACCGGGACTCCTACACAGATACGCAGTATTTT
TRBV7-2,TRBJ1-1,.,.,CASSLGISRGTEAFF,TGTGCCAGCAGCTTAGGGATATCTAGGGGGACTGAAGCTTTCTTT
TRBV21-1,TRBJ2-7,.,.,CASSKGGTGDSYEQYF,TGTGCCAGCAGCAAAGGGGGGACAGGCGACTCCTACGAGCAGTACTTC
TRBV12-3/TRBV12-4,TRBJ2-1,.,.,CASRRGGEQFF,TGTGCCAGCCGACGAGGAGGGGAGCAGTTCTTC
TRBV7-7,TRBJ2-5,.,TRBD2,CASSLNPGGRETQYF,TGTGCTAGCAGCTTAAACCCGGGAGGAAGGGAGACCCAGTACTTC
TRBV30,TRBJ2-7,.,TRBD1,CAWRGQGLVQYF,TGTGCCTGGAGGGGACAGGGGTTAGTGCAGTACTTC
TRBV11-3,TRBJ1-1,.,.,CASRLGRNTEAFF,TGTGCCAGCAGACTAGGTCGAAACACTGAAGCTTTCTTT
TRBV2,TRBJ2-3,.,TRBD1,CASRQQGPDTQYF,TGTGCCAGCAGGCAACAGGGGCCAGATACGCAGTATTTT
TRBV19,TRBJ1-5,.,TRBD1,CASSMTGNSNQPQHF,TGTGCCAGTAGTATGACAGGGAATAGCAATCAGCCCCAGCATTTT
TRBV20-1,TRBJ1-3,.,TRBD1,CSASLPRQGLDTIYF,TGCAGTGCTAGTCTCCCCCGACAGGGGTTGGACACCATATATTTT
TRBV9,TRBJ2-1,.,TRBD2,CASSVGIGGLAGGNEQFF,TGTGCCAGCAGCGTAGGAATAGGAGGACTAGCGGGAGGGAATGAGCAGTTCTTC
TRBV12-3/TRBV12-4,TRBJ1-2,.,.,CASSLSSSRRYTF,TGTGCCAGCAGTTTATCCTCGTCGAGGCGCTACACCTTC
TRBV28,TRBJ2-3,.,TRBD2,CASSLAGLAGGPSDTQYF,TGTGCCAGCAGTTTAGCCGGACTAGCGGGAGGGCCCTCGGATACGCAGTATTTT
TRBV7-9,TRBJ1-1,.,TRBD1,CASSWTGPTEAFF,TGTGCCAGCAGCTGGACAGGGCCCACTGAAGCTTTCTTT
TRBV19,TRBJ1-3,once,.,CASTLTGNTIYF,TGTGCCAGTACCCTCACAGGAAACACCATATATTTT
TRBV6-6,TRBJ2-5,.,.,CASHPPRQETQYF,TGTGCCAGCCACCCCCCTAGACAAGAGACCCAGTACTTC
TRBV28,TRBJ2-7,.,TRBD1,CASSSPTTGSSYEQYF,TGTGCCAGCAGTTCCCCCACGACAGGGAGCTCCTACGAGCAGTACTTC
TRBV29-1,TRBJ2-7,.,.,CSAGAAYEQYF,TGCAGCGCGGGAGCCGCCTACGAGCAGTACTTC
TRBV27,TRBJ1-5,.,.,CASSLTSGDYGQPQHF,TGTGCCAGCAGTTTAACTTCGGGAGATTATGGGCAGCCCCAGCATTTT
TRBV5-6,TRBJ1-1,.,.,CASSSGGTMAFF,TGTGCCAGCAGCTCGGGAGGGACGATGGCTTTCTTT
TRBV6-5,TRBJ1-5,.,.,CASSFGVDQPQHF,TGTGCCAGCAGTTTTGGAGTAGATCAGCCCCAGCATTTT
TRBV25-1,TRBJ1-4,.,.,CASSEYSGREKLFF,TGTGCCAGCAGTGAATATTCGGGTAGGGAAAAACTGTTTTTT
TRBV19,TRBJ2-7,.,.,CASSSGTKVYEQYF,TGTGCCAGTAGTTCCGGGACAAAGGTCTACGAGCAGTACTTC
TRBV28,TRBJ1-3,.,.,CASSYDSSGNTIYF,TGTGCCAGCAGCTACGACAGTTCCGGAAACACCATATATTTT
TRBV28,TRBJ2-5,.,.,CASTKGGSYETQYF,TGTGCCAGCACAAAAGGGGGATCCTACGAGACCCAGTACTTC
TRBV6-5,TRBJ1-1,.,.,CASSQRNTEAFF,TGTGCCAGCAGTCAGAGGAACACTGAAGCTTTCTTT
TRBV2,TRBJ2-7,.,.,CASTGPGNYEQYF,TGTGCCAGCACCGGCCCAGGGAACTACGAGCAGTACTTC
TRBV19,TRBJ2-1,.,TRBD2,CASRFRLAGGVTYNEQFF,TGTGCCAGTAGATTTAGACTAGCGGGAGGAGTTACCTACAATGAGCAGTTCTTC
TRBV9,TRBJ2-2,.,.,CASSVDGPGELFF,TGTGCCAGCAGCGTAGATGGACCCGGGGAGCTGTTTTTT
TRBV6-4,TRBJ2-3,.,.,CASSDSTDTQYF,TGTGCCAGCAGTGACTCCACAGATACGCAGTATTTT
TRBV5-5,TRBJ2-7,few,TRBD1,CASSLGTGGPSYEQYF,TGTGCCAGCAGCTTGGGGACAGGGGGTCCGTCCTACGAGCAGTACTTC
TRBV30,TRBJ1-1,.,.,CAWSSFSGWNTEAFF,TGTGCCTGGAGTTCTTTTTCGGGGTGGAACACTGAAGCTTTCTTT
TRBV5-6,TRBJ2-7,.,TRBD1,CASSIRQGLQRYEQYF,TGTGCCAGCAGCATCCGACAGGGCCTCCAACGTTACGAGCAGTACTTC
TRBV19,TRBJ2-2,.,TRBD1,CASIPGTGYYTGELFF,TGTGCCAGTATTCCCGGGACAGGGTATTACACCGGGGAGCTGTTTTTT
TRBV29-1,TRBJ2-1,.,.,CSVPQGRAYNEQFF,TGCAGCGTCCCCCAGGGGCGGGCTTACAATGAGCAGTTCTTC
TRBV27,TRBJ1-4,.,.,CASRLQGTNEKLFF,TGTGCCAGCAGGTTACAGGGCACTAATGAAAAACTGTTTTTT
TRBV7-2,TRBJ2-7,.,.,CASSLPLVPGQYF,TGTGCCAGCAGCTTACCACTAGTTCCCGGGCAGTACTTC
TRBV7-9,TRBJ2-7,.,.,CASSLQGFYEQYF,TGTGCCAGCAGCTTACAGGGATTCTACGAGCAGTACTTC
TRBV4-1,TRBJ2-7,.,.,CASSHGNEQYF,TGCGCCAGCAGCCACGGTAACGAGCAGTACTTC
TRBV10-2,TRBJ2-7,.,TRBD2,CATTTGGSSYEQYF,TGCGCCACGACGACGGGGGGGAGCTCCTACGAGCAGTACTTC
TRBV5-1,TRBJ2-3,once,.,CASSFMLQTDTQYF,TGCGCCAGCAGCTTTATGCTTCAAACAGATACGCAGTATTTT
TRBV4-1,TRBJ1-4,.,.,CASRLPGQRNEKLFF,TGCGCCAGCAGACTTCCGGGACAAAGGAATGAAAAACTGTTTTTT
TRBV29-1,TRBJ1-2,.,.,CSVDMGAGEGYTF,TGCAGCGTTGATATGGGGGCAGGAGAAGGCTACACCTTC
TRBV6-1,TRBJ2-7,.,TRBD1,CASSEMWGQGQEQYF,TGTGCCAGCAGTGAAATGTGGGGACAGGGTCAAGAGCAGTACTTC
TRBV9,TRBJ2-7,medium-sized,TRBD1,CASSPGSGTGDYEQYF,TGTGCCAGCAGCCCAGGCTCGGGGACAGGTGACTACGAGCAGTACTTC
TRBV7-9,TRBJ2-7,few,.,CASSFYAKGGYEQYF,TGTGCCAGCAGCTTCTACGCCAAGGGCGGCTACGAGCAGTACTTC
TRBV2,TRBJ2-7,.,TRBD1,CASREGQGYEQYF,TGTGCCAGCAGGGAGGGACAGGGGTACGAGCAGTACTTC
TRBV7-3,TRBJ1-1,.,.,CASSSSNWGTLAFF,TGTGCCAGCAGCTCATCGAATTGGGGCACCTTGGCTTTCTTT